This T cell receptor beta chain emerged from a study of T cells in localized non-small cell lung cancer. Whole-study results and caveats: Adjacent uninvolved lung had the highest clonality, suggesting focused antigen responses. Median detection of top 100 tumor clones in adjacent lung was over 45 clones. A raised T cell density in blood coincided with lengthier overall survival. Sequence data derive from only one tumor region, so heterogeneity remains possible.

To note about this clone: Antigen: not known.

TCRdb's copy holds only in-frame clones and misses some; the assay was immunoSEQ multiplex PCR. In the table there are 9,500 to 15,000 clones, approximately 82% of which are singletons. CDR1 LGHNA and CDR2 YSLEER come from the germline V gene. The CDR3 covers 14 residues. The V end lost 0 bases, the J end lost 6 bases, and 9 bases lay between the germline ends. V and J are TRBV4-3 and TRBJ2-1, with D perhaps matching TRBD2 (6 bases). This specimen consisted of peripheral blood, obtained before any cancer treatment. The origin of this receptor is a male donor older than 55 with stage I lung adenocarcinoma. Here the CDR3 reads CASSQEGGSNEQFF. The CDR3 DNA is TGCGCCAGCAGCCAAGAGGGGGGTTCCAATGAGCAGTTCTTC.